The clone carrying this T cell receptor (beta chain) occurred many times. Its antigen is as yet unknown. These data come from a study of glioma-infiltrating T cells. CDR3 length: 14 amino acids. CDR1 and CDR2 (germline): SGHTA, FQGNSA. Unmatched junction bases numbered 4, after V lost 5 bases and J lost 1 base. Study observations and caveats: Tissue-blood divergence was below expectation in non-neoplastic patients, above in gliomas.

The iRepertoire nested amplicon-rescue multiplex PCR amplified TCR alpha and beta CDR3s from RNA. MiXCR, run by TCRdb on the multiplex PCR reads, gives a single entry per CDR3 protein. The data show about 190,000 distinct CDR3 sequences, with about 31% seen just once and around 21% held by the top ten. This TCR came from a human donor with low-grade glioma or glioblastoma, undergoing nonglioma brain surgery, or in good health (not recorded which). Specimen: glioma tissue, nonneoplastic brain tissue, or PBMCs (not recorded which). The chain uses TRBV7-2 and TRBJ2-5; TRBD2 aligns across 7 bases. The CDR3 loop reads CASSRSGAQETQYF. The CDR3 bases are TGTGCCAGCAGCCGGAGCGGGGCCCAAGAGACCCAGTACTTC. Variable domain in full (rest from reference TRBV7-2 and TRBJ2-5): GAGVSQSPSNKVTEKGKDVELRCDPISGHTALYWYRQSLGQGLEFLIYFQGNSAPDKSGLPSDRFSAERTGGSVSTLTIQRTQQEDSAVYLCASSRSGAQETQYFGPGTRLLVL.